The 21 T cell receptor beta chains listed next were all sequenced from one sample in a study of blood T cell repertoires in COVID-19. Sequencing used immunoSEQ multiplex PCR; TCRdb keeps in-frame clones, though not all of them. In the table there are 150,000 to 200,000 clones, 87% of which are singletons. The material sequenced was peripheral blood. These receptor sequences come from a woman aged 60-70 years who had recovered from COVID-19.

In the case of this clone: Other nucleotide sequences from this sample produce the same CDR3. CDR3 sequence reads: CASSLSHSYEQYF. DNA for the CDR3: TGTGCCAGCAGTTTAAGCCATTCCTACGAGCAGTACTTC. The J gene is TRBJ2-7, the V gene TRBV28, with no clear D. The CDR3 totals 13 residues. The germline V gene has CDR1 MDHEN and CDR2 SYDVKM. Trimming shortened V by 2 bases and J by 1 base, and 6 bases separated the two germline ends.

This clone has a handful of counts. The chain uses TRBV18 and TRBJ1-5; the D gene is possibly TRBD1 (5 bases). Deletions cut 4 bases from V and 4 bases from J, with 8 bases between. The CDR3 totals 13 residues. From germline, CDR1 is KGHSH and CDR2 LQKENI. The CDR3 DNA follows: TGTGCCAGCTCACTACAGGAAAATCAGCCCCAGCATTTT. It is translated as CASSLQENQPQHF.

The chain uses TRBV19 and TRBJ2-7; 8 nucleotides align to TRBD1. The CDR3 is 14 residues long. Losses at the gene ends were 3 bases for V and 5 bases for J; bases not matched to a gene: 6. From germline, CDR1 is LNHDA and CDR2 SQIVND (reference sequence). DNA for the CDR3: TGTGCCAGTAGTATTCAGACAGGGGTGCACGAGCAGTACTTC. Protein: CASSIQTGVHEQYF.

This chain links TRBV6-5 with TRBJ2-7; possibly TRBD1 for D (6 bases). There are 15 residues in the CDR3. Per germline, CDR1 MNHEY and CDR2 SVGAGI. Trimming took 0 bases from V and 1 from J, leaving 10 bases between them. Here the CDR3 DNA reads TGTGCCAGCAGTTACTCGAGCAGGGGATCCTACGAGCAGTACTTC. Its translation is CASSYSSRGSYEQYF.

The chain has TRBV4-1 and TRBJ2-1, with 10 positions matching TRBD2. The V gene end was trimmed by 1 base and the J gene end by 3 bases; junction bases not matched to a gene: 0. This CDR3 comprises 15 residues. Germline CDR1 is MGHRA and CDR2 is YSYEKL. The CDR3 here is CASSQGTSGYNEQFF. CDR3 DNA sequence: TGCGCCAGCAGCCAAGGGACTAGCGGCTACAATGAGCAGTTCTTC.

The chain has TRBV9 and TRBJ1-6; the match to TRBD1 covers 10 bases. The V and J ends lost 0 bases and 9 bases, in that order; junction bases with no gene match: 3. The germline gives CDR1 SGDLS, CDR2 YYNGEE. The CDR3 contains 15 residues. CDR3 coding DNA: TGTGCCAGCAGCGTAGGGACAGGGGGTACTTCACCCCTCCACTTT. As protein: CASSVGTGGTSPLHF.

The rearrangement uses TRBV5-1 and TRBJ2-7; tentative D call: TRBD1 (6 bases). The V and J ends lost 4 bases and 1 base respectively, with 12 bases between them. The germline V gene has CDR1 SGHRS and CDR2 YFSETQ. This CDR3 spans 14 amino acids. Here the CDR3 DNA reads TGCGCCAGCAGCCCAACGACAGGATCCTACGAGCAGTACTTC. It specifies CASSPTTGSYEQYF.

This clone showed up many times. The V gene is TRBV6-2 or TRBV6-3, the J gene TRBJ2-5; 7 bases fit TRBD2. The CDR3 loop spans 15 amino acids. Trimming took 5 bases from V and 3 from J; bases not matched to a gene: 9. CDR1 is MNHEY, CDR2 SVGEGT, per germline. The CDR3 spells CASSQRPSGKETQYF. In nucleotides, the CDR3 is TGTGCCAGCAGTCAGCGGCCTAGCGGTAAAGAGACCCAGTACTTC.

The rearrangement joins TRBV4-3 to TRBJ2-2; D not certain. CDR1 and CDR2 (germline): LGHNA, YSLEER. The ends were cut back, 3 bases at V and 5 bases at J, with 22 bases in the middle. The CDR3 is made up of 18 amino acids. In DNA, the CDR3 is TGCGCCAGCAGCCACTCATATCCAGCGCGAAGTAGGACCGGGGAGCTGTTTTTT. Translating it yields CASSHSYPARSRTGELFF.

The chain uses TRBV6-2 or TRBV6-3 and TRBJ1-3, with D perhaps matching TRBD1 (5 bases). Looked up from germline, CDR1 is MNHEY and CDR2 is SVGEGT. Trimming took off 2 bases at V and 8 bases at J, with 16 bases between the two ends. The length of the CDR3 is 15 residues. This chain's CDR3 is CASSYLGTPDHTIYF. DNA for the CDR3: TGTGCCAGCAGTTACCTCGGGACTCCTGACCACACCATATATTTT.

V usage is TRBV5-1 and J usage is TRBJ1-1; 8 nucleotides line up with TRBD1. V trimming: 4 bases; J trimming: 3 bases; junction bases outside the gene matches: 5. CDR3 length equals 14 residues. Germline V gene lookup returns CDR1 SGHRS and CDR2 YFSETQ. The CDR3 protein is CASSLHRGDTEAFF. CDR3 in DNA: TGCGCCAGCAGCCTGCACAGGGGGGACACTGAAGCTTTCTTT.

In this sample, this clone turned up once. V gene TRBV7-6 combines with J gene TRBJ2-3, with D tentatively TRBD1 (6 bases). V was cut by 1 base and J by 0 bases, with 11 bases left in between. The germline V gene encodes CDR1 SGHVS and CDR2 FNYEAQ. The length of the CDR3 is 16 residues. The CDR3 nucleotides are TGTGCCAGCAGCTTAGTAGGACAGACTAGCACAGATACGCAGTATTTT. Protein sequence: CASSLVGQTSTDTQYF.

The chain carries TRBV27 and TRBJ2-6, with 9 bases fitting TRBD1. This CDR3 region has 14 residues. Germline trimming cut 9 bases from V and 3 bases from J; bases unmatched to any gene: 3. Germline CDR1 and CDR2: MNHEY and SMNVEV (reference sequence). The CDR3 protein is CARTTGGGANVLTF. The DNA of the CDR3 is TGTGCCAGGACGACAGGGGGTGGGGCCAACGTCCTGACTTTC.

V and J are TRBV2 and TRBJ2-7; D perhaps matches TRBD1 (7 bases). The CDR3 is made up of 13 amino acids. Trimming left V 7 bases short and J 3 bases short, with 13 bases between. In germline, CDR1 is SNHLY, CDR2 FYNNEI. This CDR3 reads CASMGQGGYEQYF. The CDR3 coding sequence is TGTGCCAGCATGGGGCAGGGGGGCTACGAGCAGTACTTC.

V and J are TRBV11-3 and TRBJ2-3, with TRBD2 identical over 11 bases. V dropped 5 bases and J dropped 2; count of bases not matched to a gene: 6. The CDR3 extends over 16 amino acids. Germline V gives CDR1 SGHNT, CDR2 YENEEA. The CDR3 sequence: CASSRRLAGTTDTQYF. The CDR3 region has the DNA TGTGCCAGCAGCCGTCGACTAGCGGGGACCACAGATACGCAGTATTTT. Full variable domain (rest looked up from reference TRBV11-3 and TRBJ2-3): EAGVVQSPRYKIIEKKQPVAFWCNPISGHNTLYWYLQNLGQGPELLIRYENEEAVDDSQLPKDRFSAERLKGVDSTLKIQPAELGDSAVYLCASSRRLAGTTDTQYFGPGTRLTVL.

In this sample, this clone turned up once. The V and J genes are TRBV10-3 and TRBJ2-1; D remains unclear. CDR3 length: 11 residues. From germline, CDR1 is ENHRY and CDR2 SYGVKD. Trimming took 3 bases from V and 9 from J, leaving 6 bases between them. Here the CDR3 DNA reads TGTGCCATCAGTGAAGAGGTTGAGCAGTTCTTC. Protein product: CAISEEVEQFF.

The chain employs TRBV28 and TRBJ1-2; D ambiguous. V was trimmed by 7 bases and J by 4 bases, leaving 7 bases between them. The CDR3 length is 11 residues. Germline-derived CDR1 and CDR2 are MDHEN and SYDVKM. This chain's CDR3 is CASNRLYGYTF. CDR3 coding DNA: TGTGCCAGCAACCGACTCTATGGCTACACCTTC.

The CDR3 bases are TGTGCCAGCAGTTCTGGACAGAAGACAGATACGCAGTATTTT. The encoded protein is CASSSGQKTDTQYF. This chain uses TRBV5-8 with TRBJ2-3; D is perhaps TRBD1 (6 bases). Germline V gene sequence: CDR1 SGHTS, CDR2 YDEGEE. V lost 5 bases, J lost 3 bases, and 13 bases lay in between. The length of the CDR3 is 14 residues.

The genes are TRBV27 and TRBJ1-4, with D possibly matching TRBD1 (5 bases). CDR1 and CDR2 from the germline V gene are MNHEY and SMNVEV (reference sequence). CDR3 size: 12 residues. V lost 5 bases, J lost 12 bases, and 13 bases lay in between. The CDR3 DNA reads TGTGCCAGCAGTCTACCTGGGGGGGAACTGTTTTTT. Its translation: CASSLPGGELFF.

This rearrangement joins TRBV30 to TRBJ1-2; D unresolved. The CDR3 contains 12 residues. Germline loops: CDR1 GTSNPN, CDR2 SVGIG (reference sequence). Trimming pared 0 bases from V and 5 bases from J, leaving 7 bases between. The CDR3 sequence: CAWSVRGYGYTF. DNA for the CDR3: TGTGCCTGGAGTGTACGAGGGTATGGCTACACCTTC.

The genes are TRBV5-1 and TRBJ1-6; 9 nucleotides align to TRBD1. The J segment lost 11 bases and the V segment lost 5 bases, leaving 11 bases of the junction unmatched. The CDR3 is made up of 15 amino acids. In germline, CDR1 is SGHRS, CDR2 YFSETQ. CDR3 loop: CASRPEPTGGTPLHF. CDR3 DNA: TGCGCCAGCAGACCTGAGCCGACAGGGGGGACACCCCTCCACTTT.